The source of this T cell receptor beta chain is a study of blood T cell repertoires in COVID-19. On the study more broadly: Sources were T cells, B-cell-depleted T cells, or PBMCs; the material itself was cDNA or gDNA.

Residents of about two dozen US areas, aged roughly 18 to 89 years, made up the participants. Trimming removed 5 bases from V and 7 bases from J; junction bases left unmatched: 8. Germline CDR1 SNHLY, CDR2 FYNNEI. This CDR3 is built from 14 residues. TCRdb's copy holds only in-frame clones and misses some; the assay was immunoSEQ multiplex PCR. The table has roughly 150,000 clones, 80% seen once. This TCR was recovered from a woman aged 60-75 years who had recovered from COVID-19. Material: PBMCs or T cells enriched from blood (not recorded which). This chain uses TRBV2 with TRBJ2-5, with TRBD1 identical over 9 bases. The CDR3 loop is CASSTGTGLVTQYF. In DNA form, the CDR3 reads TGTGCCAGCAGTACCGGGACAGGGTTAGTGACCCAGTACTTC.